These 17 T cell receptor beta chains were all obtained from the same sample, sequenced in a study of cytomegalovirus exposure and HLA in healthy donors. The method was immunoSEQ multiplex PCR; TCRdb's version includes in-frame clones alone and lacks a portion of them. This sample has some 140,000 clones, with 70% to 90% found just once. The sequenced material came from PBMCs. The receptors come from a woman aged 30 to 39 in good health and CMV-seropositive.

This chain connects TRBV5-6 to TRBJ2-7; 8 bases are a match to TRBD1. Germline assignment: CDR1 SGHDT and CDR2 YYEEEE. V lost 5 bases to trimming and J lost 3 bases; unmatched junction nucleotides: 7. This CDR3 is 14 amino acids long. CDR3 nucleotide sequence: TGTGCCAGCAGAACCGGACAGGGCGACTACGAGCAGTACTTC. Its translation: CASRTGQGDYEQYF.

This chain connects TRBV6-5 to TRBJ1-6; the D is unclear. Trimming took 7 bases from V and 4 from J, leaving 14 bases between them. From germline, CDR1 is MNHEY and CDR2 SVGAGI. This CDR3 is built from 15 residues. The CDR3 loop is CASKAGNAYNSPLHF. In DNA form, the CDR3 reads TGTGCCAGCAAGGCCGGGAACGCGTATAATTCACCCCTCCACTTT.

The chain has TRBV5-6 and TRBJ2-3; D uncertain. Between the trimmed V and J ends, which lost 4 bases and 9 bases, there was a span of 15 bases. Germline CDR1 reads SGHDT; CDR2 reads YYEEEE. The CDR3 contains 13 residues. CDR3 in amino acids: CASSLTRSRTQYF. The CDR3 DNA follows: TGTGCCAGCAGCCTGACCCGATCGCGGACGCAGTATTTT.

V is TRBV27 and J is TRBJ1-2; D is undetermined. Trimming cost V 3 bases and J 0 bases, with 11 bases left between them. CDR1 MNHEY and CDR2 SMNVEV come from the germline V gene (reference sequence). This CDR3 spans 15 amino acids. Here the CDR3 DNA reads TGTGCCAGCAGTTTTACGGTCAAAGCTAACTATGGCTACACCTTC. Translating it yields CASSFTVKANYGYTF.

As DNA, the CDR3 is TGTGCCAGCAGTGAACAGGGGGCGACTAATCAGCCCCAGCATTTT. It encodes CASSEQGATNQPQHF. V gene TRBV6-1 combines with J gene TRBJ1-5, with 8 bases aligning to TRBD1. This CDR3 is built from 15 residues. Germline V CDR1 and CDR2: MNHNS, SASEGT. The trim removed 2 bases at V and 4 bases at J, leaving 4 bases unmatched.

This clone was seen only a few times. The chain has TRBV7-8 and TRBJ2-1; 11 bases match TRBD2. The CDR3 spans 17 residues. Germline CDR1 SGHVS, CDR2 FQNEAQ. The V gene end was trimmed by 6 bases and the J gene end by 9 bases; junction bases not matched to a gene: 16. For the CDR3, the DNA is TGTGCCAGCAGGCCTCCGGGTAGCGGGAGGGCCAGGGGTGAGCAGTTCTTC. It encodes CASRPPGSGRARGEQFF.

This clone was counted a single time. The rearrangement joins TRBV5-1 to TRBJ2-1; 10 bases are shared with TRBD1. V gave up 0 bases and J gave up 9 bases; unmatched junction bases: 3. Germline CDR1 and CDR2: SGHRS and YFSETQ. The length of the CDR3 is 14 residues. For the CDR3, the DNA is TGCGCCAGCAGCTTGGGACAGGGGGCTGGTGAGCAGTTCTTC. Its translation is CASSLGQGAGEQFF.

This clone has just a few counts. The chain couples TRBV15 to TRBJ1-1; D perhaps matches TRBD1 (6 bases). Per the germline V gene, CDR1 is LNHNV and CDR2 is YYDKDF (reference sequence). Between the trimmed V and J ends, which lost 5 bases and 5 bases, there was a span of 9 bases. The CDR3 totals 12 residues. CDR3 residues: CATSGQGTEAFF. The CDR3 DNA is TGTGCCACCAGCGGGCAGGGGACTGAAGCTTTCTTT.

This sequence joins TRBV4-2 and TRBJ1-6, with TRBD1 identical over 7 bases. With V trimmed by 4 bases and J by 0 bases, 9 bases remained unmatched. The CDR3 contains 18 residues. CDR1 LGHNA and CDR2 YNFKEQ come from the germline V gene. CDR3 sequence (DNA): TGTGCCAGCAGCCGAGACCATACAGGGGCCTCCTATAATTCACCCCTCCACTTT. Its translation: CASSRDHTGASYNSPLHF.

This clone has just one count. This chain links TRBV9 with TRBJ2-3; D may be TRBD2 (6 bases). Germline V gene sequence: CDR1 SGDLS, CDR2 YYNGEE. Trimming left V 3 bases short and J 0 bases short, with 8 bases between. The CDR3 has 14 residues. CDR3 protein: CASSARGSTDTQYF. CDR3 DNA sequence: TGTGCCAGCAGCGCCCGGGGGAGCACAGATACGCAGTATTTT.

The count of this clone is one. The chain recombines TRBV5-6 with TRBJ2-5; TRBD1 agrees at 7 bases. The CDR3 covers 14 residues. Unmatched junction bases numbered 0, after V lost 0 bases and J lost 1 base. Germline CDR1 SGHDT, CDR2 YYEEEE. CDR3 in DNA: TGTGCCAGCAGCTTGGGACAGGGCCAAGAGACCCAGTACTTC. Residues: CASSLGQGQETQYF.

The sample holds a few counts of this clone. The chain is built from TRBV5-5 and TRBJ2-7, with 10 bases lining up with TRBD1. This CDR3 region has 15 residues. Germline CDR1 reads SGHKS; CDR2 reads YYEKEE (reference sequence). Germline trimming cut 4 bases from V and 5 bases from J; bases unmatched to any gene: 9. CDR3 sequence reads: CASSRPGTGAHEQYF. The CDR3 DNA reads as TGTGCCAGCAGCAGACCCGGGACAGGGGCCCACGAGCAGTACTTC.

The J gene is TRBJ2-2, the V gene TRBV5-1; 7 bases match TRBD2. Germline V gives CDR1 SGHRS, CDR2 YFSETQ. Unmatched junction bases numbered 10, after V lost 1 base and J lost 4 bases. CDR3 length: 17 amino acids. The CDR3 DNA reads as TGCGCCAGCAGCTTGCTAGCGGCCCTGCGTGGCACCGGGGAGCTGTTTTTT. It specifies CASSLLAALRGTGELFF. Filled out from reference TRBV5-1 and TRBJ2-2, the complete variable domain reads KAGVTQTPRYLIKTRGQQVTLSCSPISGHRSVSWYQQTPGQGLQFLFEYFSETQRNKGNFPGRFSGRQFSNSRSEMNVSTLELGDSALYLCASSLLAALRGTGELFFGEGSRLTVL.

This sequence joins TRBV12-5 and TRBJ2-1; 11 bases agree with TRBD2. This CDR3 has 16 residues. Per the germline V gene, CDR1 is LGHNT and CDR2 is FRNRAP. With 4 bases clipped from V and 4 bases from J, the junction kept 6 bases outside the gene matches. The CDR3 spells CASGSGLAGFYNEQFF. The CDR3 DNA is TGTGCTAGTGGTTCTGGACTAGCGGGCTTTTACAATGAGCAGTTCTTC. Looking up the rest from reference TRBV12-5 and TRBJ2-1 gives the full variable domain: DARVTQTPRHKVTEMGQEVTMRCQPILGHNTVFWYRQTMMQGLELLAYFRNRAPLDDSGMPKDRFSAEMPDATLATLKIQPSEPRDSAVYFCASGSGLAGFYNEQFFGPGTRLTVL.

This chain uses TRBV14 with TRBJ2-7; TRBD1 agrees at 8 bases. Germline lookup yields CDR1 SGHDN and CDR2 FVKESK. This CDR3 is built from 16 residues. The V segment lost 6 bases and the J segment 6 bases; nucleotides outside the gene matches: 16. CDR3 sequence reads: CASSPPGTGYEGEQYF. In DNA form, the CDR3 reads TGTGCCAGCAGTCCCCCCGGGACAGGTTACGAAGGCGAGCAGTACTTC.

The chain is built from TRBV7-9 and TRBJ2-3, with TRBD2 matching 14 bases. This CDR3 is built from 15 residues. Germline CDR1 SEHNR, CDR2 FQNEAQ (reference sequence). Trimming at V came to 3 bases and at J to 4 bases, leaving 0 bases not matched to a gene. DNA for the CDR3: TGTGCCAGCAGCTTGGGACTAGCGGGGGCAGATACGCAGTATTTT. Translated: CASSLGLAGADTQYF.

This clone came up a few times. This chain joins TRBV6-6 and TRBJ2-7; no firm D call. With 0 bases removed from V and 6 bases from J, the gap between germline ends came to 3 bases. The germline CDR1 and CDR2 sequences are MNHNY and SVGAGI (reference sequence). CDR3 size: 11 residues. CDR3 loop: CASSYSLEQYF. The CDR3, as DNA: TGTGCCAGCAGTTACTCTCTCGAGCAGTACTTC.